This TCR beta chain was recovered during a study of blood T cells in healthy people across ages. Alongside a J-beta primer mix, a sample-barcoded 5' primer served in a second PCR lasting about 6 to 11 cycles. One entry per CDR3 protein, called by TCRdb with MiXCR from the 5' RACE reads. The data show about 680,000 distinct CDR3 sequences, 45% to 50% seen once. Russia was home to the donors, healthy Caucasian individuals aged about 6 to 90. The germline V gene has CDR1 MGHRA and CDR2 YSYEKL. The length of the CDR3 is 14 residues. V lost 3 bases, J lost 1 base, and 10 bases lay in between. This clonotype was obtained from a woman aged 55 to 70 in good health. Input material: blood. The chain combines TRBV4-1 with TRBJ2-7, with no clear D. The CDR3 DNA is TGCGCCAGCAGCCACCCTGCGCAGTCCTACGAGCAGTACTTC. Its translation is CASSHPAQSYEQYF.